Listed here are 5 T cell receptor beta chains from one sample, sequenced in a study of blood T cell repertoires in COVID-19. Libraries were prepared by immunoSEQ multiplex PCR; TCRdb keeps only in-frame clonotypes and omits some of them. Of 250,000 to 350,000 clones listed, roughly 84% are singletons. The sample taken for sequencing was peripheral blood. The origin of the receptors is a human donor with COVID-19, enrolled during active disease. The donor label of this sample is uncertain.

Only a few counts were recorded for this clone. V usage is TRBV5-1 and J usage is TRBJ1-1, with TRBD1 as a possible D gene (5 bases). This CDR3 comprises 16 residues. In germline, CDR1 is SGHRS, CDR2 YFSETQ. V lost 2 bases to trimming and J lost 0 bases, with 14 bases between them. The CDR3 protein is CASSFRQSSMNTEAFF. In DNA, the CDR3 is TGCGCCAGCAGCTTTCGACAGTCTAGTATGAACACTGAAGCTTTCTTT.

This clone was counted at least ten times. CDR3 sequence: CASMRTTPYEQYF. CDR3 nucleotide sequence: TGTGCCAGCATGAGGACTACCCCCTACGAGCAGTACTTC. The chain has TRBV28 and TRBJ2-7, with D possibly being TRBD2 (6 bases). Trimming removed 7 bases at V and 2 bases at J, with 12 bases between. CDR3 length: 13 residues. Germline lookup yields CDR1 MDHEN and CDR2 SYDVKM.

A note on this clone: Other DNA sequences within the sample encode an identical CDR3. Here the CDR3 reads CASSRQGGTEAFF. The CDR3, as DNA: TGTGCCAGCAGTCGACAGGGGGGCACTGAAGCTTTCTTT. The rearrangement uses TRBV28 and TRBJ1-1; 9 bases are shared with TRBD1. The CDR3 covers 13 residues. The trim removed 5 bases at V and 4 bases at J, leaving 2 bases unmatched. Germline V lookup: CDR1 MDHEN, CDR2 SYDVKM. Based on the CDR3 plus reference TRBV28 and TRBJ1-1, the full variable domain is DVKVTQSSRYLVKRTGEKVFLECVQDMDHENMFWYRQDPGLGLRLIYFSYDVKMKEKGDIPEGYSVSREKKERFSLILESASTNQTSMYLCASSRQGGTEAFFGQGTRLTVV.

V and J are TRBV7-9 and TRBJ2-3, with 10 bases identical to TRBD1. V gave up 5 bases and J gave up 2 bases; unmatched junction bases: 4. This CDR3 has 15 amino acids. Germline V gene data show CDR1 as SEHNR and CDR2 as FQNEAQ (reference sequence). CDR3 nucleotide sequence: TGTGCCAGCAGCAAGGGACAGGGGATCACAGATACGCAGTATTTT. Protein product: CASSKGQGITDTQYF. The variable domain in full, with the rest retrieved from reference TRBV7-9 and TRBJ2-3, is DTGVSQNPRHKITKRGQNVTFRCDPISEHNRLYWYRQTLGQGPEFLTYFQNEAQLEKSRLLSDRFSAERPKGSFSTLEIQRTEQGDSAMYLCASSKGQGITDTQYFGPGTRLTVL.

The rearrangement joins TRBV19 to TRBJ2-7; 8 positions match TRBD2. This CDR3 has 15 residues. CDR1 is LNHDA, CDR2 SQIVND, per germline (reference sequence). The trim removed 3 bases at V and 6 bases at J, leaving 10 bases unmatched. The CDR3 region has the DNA TGTGCCAGTAGTATCGTGGCCCAGCGGGAGAGCGAGCAGTACTTC. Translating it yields CASSIVAQRESEQYF.